Here is one T cell receptor beta chain with its context. The antigen it recognizes is unknown. No base qualities exist here, and no much larger clone lies one base off it. This record belongs to a study of blood T cell repertoires in COVID-19 (dated by TCRdb to 2018 to 2020). In terms of the full investigation: Samples from collaborators originated in the United States, Italy and Spain and spanned both the acute and convalescent phases of COVID-19. The material from the prospective study consisted of cDNA or gDNA derived from T cells, B-cell-depleted T cells, or PBMCs. The samples were drawn from the first 160 participants of the ongoing ImmuneRACE study and from roughly 1,300 subjects provided by 6 global collaborators. A freely available public database, intended as a resource for researchers studying the immune response to SARS-CoV-2, is where the repertoires were released. HLA class I and class II types, where available, came from metadata supplied by the sample provider rather than from assay-based typing. Sample metadata almost always included a de-identified subject ID, COVID-19 status, age in years and sex. Deeply sampled blood TCRbeta repertoires from subjects exposed to, actively infected with, or recovered from COVID-19 were included in the dataset. Here is what the overall study found, with its caveats: How much clinical and demographic metadata was included differed by source and by participant, and the metadata was provided uncurated.

Trimming at the junction amounts to 1 base on V and 6 bases on J, and the germline ends lie 13 bases apart. From its cysteine to its phenylalanine, the CDR3 spans 16 amino acids. Just CDR3 DNA is preserved here, 48 bases in frame from base 1. Looking up the germline V gene yields CDR1 SGHTA and CDR2 FQGNSA. In the prospective study, participants were about 18 to 100 years old, resided in fewer than 25 geographic areas of the United States, and were enrolled through a virtual design. In the prospective study, participants were assigned to cohorts based on the clinical history participants reported in a screening survey and a study questionnaire. For ImmuneRACE Cohort 3, a participant was defined as recovered based on two consecutive negative NP/OP PCR tests, clearance by a healthcare professional, or resolution of symptoms. In the prospective study, mobile phlebotomists collected whole blood, serum and a nasopharyngeal or oropharyngeal swab from each participant. Additional blood draws and questionnaires over a roughly two-month period could optionally be provided by prospective study participants. Blood samples from the prospective study were shipped frozen or at room temperature prior to DNA extraction.

The immunoSEQ Assay, a bias-controlled multiplex PCR, was used to amplify TCRbeta CDR3 regions from genomic DNA. The paper's processing steps were these. The number of nucleated cells in each sample was estimated from the amplification of reference gene primers within the assay. To quantify the absolute abundance of each unique TCRbeta CDR3 rearrangement, sequence reads were collapsed and filtered. Productive Simpson clonality was computed per sample as the square root of Simpson's diversity index over productive rearrangements. The table was pulled from immuneACCESS by TCRdb, which kept in-frame rearrangements only. Such tables lose some clones; where checked, under half of the loss comes from unresolved V genes, and the rest has no known cause. The V and J calls and clone size come from that table; D and trimming were worked out from the DNA. The sample has hundreds of thousands of clones on record, about 87% of them singletons. About 3% of the sample goes to the ten largest clones.

The sample consisted of PBMCs or T cells enriched from blood (not recorded which). The sequence was collected from a woman in her fifties or sixties who had recovered from COVID-19. The rearranged segments are TRBV7-2 and TRBJ1-6; tentative D gene TRBD1, with 6 bases matching. The CDR3 here reads CASSLVPGGPNSPLHF. The sequence in DNA is TGTGCCAGCAGCTTAGTTCCGGGGGGGCCTAATTCACCCCTCCACTTT.